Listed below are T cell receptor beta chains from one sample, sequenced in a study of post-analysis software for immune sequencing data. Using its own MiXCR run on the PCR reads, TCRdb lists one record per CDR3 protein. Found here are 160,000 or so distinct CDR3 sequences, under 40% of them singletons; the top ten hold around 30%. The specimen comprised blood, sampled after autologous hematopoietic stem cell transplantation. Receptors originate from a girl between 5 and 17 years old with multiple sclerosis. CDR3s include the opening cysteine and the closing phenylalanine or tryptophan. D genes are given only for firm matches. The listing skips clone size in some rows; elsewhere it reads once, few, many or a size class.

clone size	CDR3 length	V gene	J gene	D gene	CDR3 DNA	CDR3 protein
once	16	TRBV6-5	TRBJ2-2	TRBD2	TGTGCCAGCAGCCGACTAGCGGGAGGTAAAACCGGGGAGCTGTTTTTT	CASSRLAGGKTGELFF
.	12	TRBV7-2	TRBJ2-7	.	TGTGCCAGCAGAACGTCCTCCTACGAGCAGTACTTC	CASRTSSYEQYF
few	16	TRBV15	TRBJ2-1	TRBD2	TGTGCCACCAGCAGAGATACCAGCGGGAGGTACAATGAGCAGTTCTTC	CATSRDTSGRYNEQFF
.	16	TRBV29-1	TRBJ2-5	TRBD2	TGCAGCGTTGCCGGACTAGCGGGAGGGAGGGGTGAGACCCAGTACTTC	CSVAGLAGGRGETQYF
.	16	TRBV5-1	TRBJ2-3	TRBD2	TGCGCCAGCAGCTTTTTGACTAGCGGGAGCGCAGATACGCAGTATTTT	CASSFLTSGSADTQYF
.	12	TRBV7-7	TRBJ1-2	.	TGTGCTAGCACCATAGGGAGGTATGGCTACACCTTC	CASTIGRYGYTF
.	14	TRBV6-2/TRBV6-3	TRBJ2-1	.	TGTGCCAGCACTTTGTGGGGGACCCACAATGAGCAGTTCTTC	CASTLWGTHNEQFF
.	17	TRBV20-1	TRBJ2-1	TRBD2	TGCAGTGCTAGAGATACTGGACTAGCGGGGGGCCCCAATGAGCAGTTCTTC	CSARDTGLAGGPNEQFF
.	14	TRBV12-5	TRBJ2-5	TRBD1	TGTGCTAGTGGCCGACAGGGGTGGAGGGAGACCCAGTACTTC	CASGRQGWRETQYF
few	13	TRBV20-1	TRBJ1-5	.	TGCAGTGCTAGCTTCCATAGCAATCAGCCCCAGCATTTT	CSASFHSNQPQHF
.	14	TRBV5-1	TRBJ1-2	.	TGCGCCAGCAGCTGGGACGGGGCGGGCTATGGCTACACCTTC	CASSWDGAGYGYTF
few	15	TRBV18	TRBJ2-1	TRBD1	TGTGCCAGCTCGCGCCCACAGGGGACCTCCAATGAGCAGTTCTTC	CASSRPQGTSNEQFF
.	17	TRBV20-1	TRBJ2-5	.	TGCAGTGCTAGAGGTGGGGGTGGGTACGGGAGAGAAGAGACCCAGTACTTC	CSARGGGGYGREETQYF
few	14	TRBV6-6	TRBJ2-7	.	TGTGCCAGCAAAGAAGAGGGGGGAATTTACGAGCAGTACTTC	CASKEEGGIYEQYF
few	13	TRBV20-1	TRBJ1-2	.	TGCAGTGCTAGAGGAGGGACGGACTATGGCTACACCTTC	CSARGGTDYGYTF
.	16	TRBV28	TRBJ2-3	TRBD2	TGTGCCAGCAGTCCACTAGCGGGAGGAATTGGAGATACGCAGTATTTT	CASSPLAGGIGDTQYF
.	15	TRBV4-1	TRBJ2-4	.	TGCGCCAGCAGCCAAGATTCGGCGGGAAAAAACATTCAGTACTTC	CASSQDSAGKNIQYF
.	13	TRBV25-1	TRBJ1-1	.	TGTGCCAGCAGCAAGTCACGGAACACTGAAGCTTTCTTT	CASSKSRNTEAFF
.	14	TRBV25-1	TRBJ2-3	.	TGTGCCAGCAGTGAAGGAGGATCAGTGGATACGCAGTATTTT	CASSEGGSVDTQYF
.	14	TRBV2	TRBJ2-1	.	TGTGCCACGACAACGGAGGGCCGGTTCCATGAGCAGTTCTTC	CATTTEGRFHEQFF
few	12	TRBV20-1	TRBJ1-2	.	TGCACCGTAGGGGAAAAGGACTATGGCTACACCTTC	CTVGEKDYGYTF
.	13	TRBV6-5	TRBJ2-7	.	TGTGCCAGCAGCACACAGGGCTCGGGCGAGCAGTACTTC	CASSTQGSGEQYF
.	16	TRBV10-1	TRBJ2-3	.	TGCGCCAGCAGTGAGGCCCTGGGCCCTAGCACAGATACGCAGTATTTT	CASSEALGPSTDTQYF
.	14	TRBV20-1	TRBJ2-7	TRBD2	TGCAGTGCAAGACTAGCGGGGATCGATTACGAGCAGTACTTC	CSARLAGIDYEQYF
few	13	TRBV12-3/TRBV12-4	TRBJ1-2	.	TGTGCCAGCAGCCGAACAGTTAACTATGGCTACACCTTC	CASSRTVNYGYTF
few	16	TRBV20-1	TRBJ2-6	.	TGCAGTGCTAGTGGCAATTTACCCTCTGGGGCCAACGTCCTGACTTTC	CSASGNLPSGANVLTF
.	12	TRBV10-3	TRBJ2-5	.	TGTGCCATCAGCGGGACCTGGGAGACCCAGTACTTC	CAISGTWETQYF
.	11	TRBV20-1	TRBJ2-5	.	TGCAGTGCTACCTCTAGCGAGACCCAGTACTTC	CSATSSETQYF